This T cell receptor beta chain was identified in a study of cytotoxic CD8 clonotypes in ibrutinib-treated CLL. Trimming cost V 2 bases and J 6 bases, with 13 bases left between them. Looked up from germline, CDR1 is MDHEN and CDR2 is SYDVKM. This CDR3 region has 15 residues. Measured with immunoSEQ multiplex PCR; TCRdb has only the in-frame clones, and not every one. The sample has about 130,000 clones; approximately 80% are singletons. This TCR came from a human donor with chronic lymphocytic leukemia. Source: PBMCs, taken after 12 months of ibrutinib treatment. The chain uses TRBV28 and TRBJ2-2, with D perhaps TRBD2 (6 bases). The DNA for the CDR3 is TGTGCCAGCAGTTTAGGAGGGATAAGGGCCGGGGAGCTGTTTTTT. Translated: CASSLGGIRAGELFF.